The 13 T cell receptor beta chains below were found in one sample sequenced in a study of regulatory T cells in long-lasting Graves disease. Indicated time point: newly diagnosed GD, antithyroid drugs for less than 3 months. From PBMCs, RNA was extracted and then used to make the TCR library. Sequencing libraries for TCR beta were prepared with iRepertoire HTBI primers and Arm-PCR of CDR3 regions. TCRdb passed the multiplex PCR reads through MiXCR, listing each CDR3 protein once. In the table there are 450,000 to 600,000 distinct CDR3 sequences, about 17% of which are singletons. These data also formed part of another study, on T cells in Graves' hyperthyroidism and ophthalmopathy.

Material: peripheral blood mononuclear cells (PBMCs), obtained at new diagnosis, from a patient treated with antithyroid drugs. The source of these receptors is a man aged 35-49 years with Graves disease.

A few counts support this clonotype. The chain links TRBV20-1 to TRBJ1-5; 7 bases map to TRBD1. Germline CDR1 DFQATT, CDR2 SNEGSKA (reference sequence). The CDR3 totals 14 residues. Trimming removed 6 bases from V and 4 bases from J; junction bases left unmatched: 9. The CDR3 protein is CSAPGGDSNQPQHF. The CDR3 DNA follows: TGCAGTGCCCCAGGGGGGGACAGTAATCAGCCCCAGCATTTT.

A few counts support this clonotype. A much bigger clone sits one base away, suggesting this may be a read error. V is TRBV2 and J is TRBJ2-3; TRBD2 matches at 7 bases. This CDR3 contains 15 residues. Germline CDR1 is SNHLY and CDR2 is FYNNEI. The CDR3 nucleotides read TGTGCCAGCAGTGAGCTAGCGGAGGTGGGAGATACACAGTATTTT. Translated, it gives CASSELAEVGDTQYF.

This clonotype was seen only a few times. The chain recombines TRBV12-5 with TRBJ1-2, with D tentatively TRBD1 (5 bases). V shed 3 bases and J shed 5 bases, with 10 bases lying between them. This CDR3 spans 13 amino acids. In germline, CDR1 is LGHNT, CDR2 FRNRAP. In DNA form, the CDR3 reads TGTGCTAGTGGTTTACGGGGGGGTTATGGCTACACCTTC. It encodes CASGLRGGYGYTF.

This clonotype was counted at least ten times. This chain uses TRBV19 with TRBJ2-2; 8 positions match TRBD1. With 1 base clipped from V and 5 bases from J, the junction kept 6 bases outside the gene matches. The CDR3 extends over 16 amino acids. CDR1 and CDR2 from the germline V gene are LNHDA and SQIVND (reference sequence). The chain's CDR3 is CASSIGTGIWTGELFF. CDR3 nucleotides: TGTGCCAGTAGTATAGGGACAGGGATTTGGACCGGGGAGCTGTTTTTT.

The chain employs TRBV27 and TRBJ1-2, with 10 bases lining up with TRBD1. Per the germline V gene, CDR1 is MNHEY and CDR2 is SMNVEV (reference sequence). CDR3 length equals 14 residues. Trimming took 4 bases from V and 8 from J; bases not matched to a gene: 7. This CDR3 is CASSWTGGRGGYTF. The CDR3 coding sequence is TGTGCCAGCAGTTGGACAGGGGGACGGGGAGGCTACACCTTC.

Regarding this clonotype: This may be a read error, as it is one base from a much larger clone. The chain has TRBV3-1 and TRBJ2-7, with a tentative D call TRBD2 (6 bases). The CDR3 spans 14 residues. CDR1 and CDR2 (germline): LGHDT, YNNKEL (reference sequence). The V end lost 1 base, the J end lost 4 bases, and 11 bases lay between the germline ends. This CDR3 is CASSQGHGSYEQYF. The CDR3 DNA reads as TGTGCCAGCAGCCAAGGACACGGGAGTTACGAGCAGTACTTC.

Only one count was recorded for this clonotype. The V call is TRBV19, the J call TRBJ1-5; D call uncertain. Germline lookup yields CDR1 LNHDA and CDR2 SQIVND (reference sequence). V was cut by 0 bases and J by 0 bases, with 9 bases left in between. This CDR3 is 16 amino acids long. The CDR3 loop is CASSIDWATSNQPQHF. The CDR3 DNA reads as TGTGCCAGTAGTATAGATTGGGCTACTAGCAATCAGCCCCAGCATTTT.

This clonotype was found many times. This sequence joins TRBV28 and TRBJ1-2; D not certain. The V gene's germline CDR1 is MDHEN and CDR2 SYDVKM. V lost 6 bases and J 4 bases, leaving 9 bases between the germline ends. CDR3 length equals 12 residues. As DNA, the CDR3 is TGTGCCAGCAGCCTAACTTTCTATGGCTACACCTTC. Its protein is CASSLTFYGYTF.

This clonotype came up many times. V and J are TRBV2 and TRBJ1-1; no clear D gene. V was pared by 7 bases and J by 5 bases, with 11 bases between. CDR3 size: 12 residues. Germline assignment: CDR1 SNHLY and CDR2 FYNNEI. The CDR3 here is CASNRGGTEAFF. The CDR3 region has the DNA TGTGCCAGCAACCGCGGTGGGACTGAAGCTTTCTTT.

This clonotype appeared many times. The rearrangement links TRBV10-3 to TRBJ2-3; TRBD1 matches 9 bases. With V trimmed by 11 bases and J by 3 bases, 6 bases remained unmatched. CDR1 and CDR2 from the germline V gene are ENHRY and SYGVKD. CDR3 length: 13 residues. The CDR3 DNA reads TGTGCCGTCGGGGGGACAGGGACAGATACGCAGTATTTT. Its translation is CAVGGTGTDTQYF.

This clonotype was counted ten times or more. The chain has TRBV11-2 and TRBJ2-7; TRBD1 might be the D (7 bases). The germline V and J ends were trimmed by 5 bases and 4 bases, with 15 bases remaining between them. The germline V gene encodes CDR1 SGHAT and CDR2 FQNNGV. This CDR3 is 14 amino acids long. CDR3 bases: TGTGCCAGCAGCATCTCGACAGGGACTTACGAGCAGTACTTC. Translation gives CASSISTGTYEQYF.

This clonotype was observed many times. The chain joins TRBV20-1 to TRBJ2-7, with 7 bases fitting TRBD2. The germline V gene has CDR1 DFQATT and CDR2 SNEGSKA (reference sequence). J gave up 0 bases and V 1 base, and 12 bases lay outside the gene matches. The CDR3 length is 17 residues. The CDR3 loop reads CSARGGGAGLSSYEQYF. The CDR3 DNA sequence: TGCAGTGCTAGAGGGGGAGGGGCGGGCCTCAGCTCCTACGAGCAGTACTTC.

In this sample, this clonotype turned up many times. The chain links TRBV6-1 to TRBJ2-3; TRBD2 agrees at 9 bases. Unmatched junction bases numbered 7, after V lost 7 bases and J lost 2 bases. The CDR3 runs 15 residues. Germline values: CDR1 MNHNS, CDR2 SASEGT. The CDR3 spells CASMTSGLFTDTQYF. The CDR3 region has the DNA TGTGCCAGCATGACTAGCGGCCTATTCACAGATACGCAGTATTTT.